This TCR beta chain was documented in a study of OX40 agonist ivuxolimab in advanced cancers. Study information: Patients received ivuxolimab, an agonistic anti-OX40 (CD134) antibody.

Assay used: immunoSEQ multiplex PCR; TCRdb lists only in-frame clones, some missing. The profile covers around 83,000 clones, with 91% appearing a single time and roughly 2.1% taken by the ten largest. The CDR3 consists of 11 residues. Trimming took 3 bases from V and 6 from J, leaving 6 bases between them. The V gene's germline CDR1 is ENHRY and CDR2 SYGVKD. With baseline, cycle 4 day 1, and cycle 7 day 1 as timepoints, blood was sampled. Material: CD4+ or CD8+ T cells sorted from blood, obtained in a trial of the OX40 agonist ivuxolimab. The V and J genes are TRBV10-3 and TRBJ2-7; D gene unclear. The TCR was taken from an adult with an advanced solid tumor such as melanoma, head and neck, liver or kidney cancer. DNA for the CDR3: TGTGCCATCAGTGAAGGGTCCGAGCAGTACTTC. It is translated as CAISEGSEQYF.